The clone carrying this TCR beta chain was recorded many times. The germline gives CDR1 MNHEY, CDR2 SMNVEV (reference sequence). CDR3 length equals 15 residues. The J segment lost 4 bases and the V segment lost 3 bases, leaving 1 base of the junction unmatched. It was 10 ml of fresh peripheral blood that supplied the PBMCs. This sample was included in a study of T cells in Graves' hyperthyroidism and ophthalmopathy. Using RNA transcripts as the source, TCR beta CDR3 regions were amplified. The TCR CDR3 first-round RT-PCR relied on the HTBI primer set. From the multiplex PCR reads, TCRdb called clonotypes with MiXCR, one entry per CDR3 protein. This sample has under 400,000 distinct CDR3 sequences, with approximately 15% found just once.

This TCR came from an older woman with Graves' hyperthyroidism. Material for sequencing was blood. The J gene is TRBJ2-7, the V gene TRBV27; 15 nucleotides agree with TRBD2. The CDR3: CASSFGLAGGYEQYF. DNA of the CDR3: TGTGCCAGCAGTTTCGGACTAGCGGGAGGGTACGAGCAGTACTTC.